Listed here are 27 T cell receptor beta chains from one sample, sequenced in a study of blood T cells in healthy people across ages. The second PCR ran roughly 7 to 12 cycles with a sample-barcoded 5' primer and J-beta primers. TCRdb called the 5' RACE reads again in MiXCR, with one record for every CDR3 protein. Among some 1,500,000 distinct CDR3 sequences listed, approximately 43% were seen once. Sequenced input: blood. The receptor set was obtained from a woman under 30 in good health.

This clonotype was seen at least ten times. The chain has TRBV7-9 and TRBJ1-1, with 8 bases aligning to TRBD1. V was clipped by 5 bases and J by 0 bases; unmatched bases: 5. This CDR3 comprises 15 residues. Germline CDR1 and CDR2: SEHNR and FQNEAQ (reference sequence). The DNA for the CDR3 is TGTGCCAGCAGCCTAGAGACAGGGGTGAACACTGAAGCTTTCTTT. Its protein product is CASSLETGVNTEAFF. Together with reference TRBV7-9 and TRBJ1-1, the CDR3 gives the full variable domain: DTGVSQNPRHKITKRGQNVTFRCDPISEHNRLYWYRQTLGQGPEFLTYFQNEAQLEKSRLLSDRFSAERPKGSFSTLEIQRTEQGDSAMYLCASSLETGVNTEAFFGQGTRLTVV.

CDR3 in amino acids: CAIKNSGTSGGSSTDTQYF. The DNA of the CDR3 is TGTGCCATCAAAAACTCCGGGACTAGCGGGGGCTCTAGCACAGATACGCAGTATTTT. This chain connects TRBV10-3 to TRBJ2-3, with 14 bases identical to TRBD2. V gave up 7 bases and J gave up 0 bases; unmatched junction bases: 12. The length of the CDR3 is 19 residues. CDR1 is ENHRY, CDR2 SYGVKD, per germline.

The chain couples TRBV12-3 or TRBV12-4 to TRBJ1-5, with D unclear. V lost 6 bases and J lost 7, with 16 bases in between. The CDR3 is 14 residues long. CDR3 bases: TGTGCCAGCAGCTTGAGGAGGTCCGGGCAGCCCCAGCATTTT. Its protein is CASSLRRSGQPQHF.

The chain links TRBV29-1 to TRBJ2-1; D not certain. Germline lookup yields CDR1 SQVTM and CDR2 ANQGSEA. Trimming left V 3 bases short and J 0 bases short, with 9 bases between. This CDR3 contains 14 residues. Here the CDR3 DNA reads TGCAGCGTTGATCGGCGGAGCTCCTACAATGAGCAGTTCTTC. This gives the protein CSVDRRSSYNEQFF.

Note on this clonotype: A junction end diverges from the germline sequence, so it may reflect a read error. DNA for the CDR3: TGTGCCAACAGCTTAGGAGCGGAACGAAGATCATATGGCTACACCTTC. Translating it yields CANSLGAERRSYGYTF. The V gene is TRBV7-9, the J gene TRBJ1-2; D is ambiguous. The CDR3 is 16 residues long. From germline, CDR1 is SEHNR and CDR2 FQNEAQ (reference sequence).

The J gene is TRBJ2-1, the V gene TRBV20-1; 8 positions match TRBD2. CDR1 is DFQATT and CDR2 is SNEGSKA in the germline V gene (reference sequence). The CDR3 extends over 14 amino acids. The junction had 10 bases not matched to a gene; V was cut back by 3 bases and J by 9 bases. The CDR3, as DNA: TGCAGTGCTAGTACCGCGGGGGGTCGGGTTGAGCAGTTCTTC. It yields the protein CSASTAGGRVEQFF.

V gene TRBV7-2 combines with J gene TRBJ1-3; D not resolved. There are 15 residues in the CDR3. The germline gives CDR1 SGHTA, CDR2 FQGNSA. Trimming cost V 2 bases and J 0 bases, with 8 bases left between them. The CDR3 bases are TGTGCCAGCAGCTTAAACAGATACTCTGGAAACACCATATATTTT. This sequence encodes CASSLNRYSGNTIYF.

Only a few counts were recorded for this clonotype. The rearrangement joins TRBV27 to TRBJ2-5; D remains unclear. CDR3 length: 14 residues. V was clipped by 0 bases and J by 5 bases, with 10 bases between them. The V gene's germline CDR1 is MNHEY and CDR2 SMNVEV (reference sequence). CDR3 sequence reads: CASSLSSTAETQYF. CDR3 sequence (DNA): TGTGCCAGCAGTTTATCCAGCACGGCGGAGACCCAGTACTTC.

The V call is TRBV10-2, the J call TRBJ2-7; D is ambiguous. The germline V and J ends were trimmed by 7 bases and 6 bases, with 10 bases remaining between them. CDR1 and CDR2 (germline): WSHSY, SAAADI. The CDR3 is made up of 11 amino acids. The CDR3 DNA is TGCGCCAGCAACCCAGGTCCCGAGCAGTACTTC. Encoded protein: CASNPGPEQYF.

This clonotype turned up a few times. The chain joins TRBV9 to TRBJ2-3, with D unclear. CDR1 is SGDLS and CDR2 is YYNGEE in the germline V gene. This CDR3 is 12 amino acids long. V lost 1 base and J 5 bases, leaving 5 bases between the germline ends. The chain's CDR3 is CASSVWGDTQYF. CDR3 sequence (DNA): TGTGCCAGCAGCGTATGGGGAGATACGCAGTATTTT. The full variable domain, in which reference TRBV9 and TRBJ2-3 provide the parts outside the CDR3, is DSGVTQTPKHLITATGQRVTLRCSPRSGDLSVYWYQQSLDQGLQFLIQYYNGEERAKGNILERFSAQQFPDLHSELNLSSLELGDSALYFCASSVWGDTQYFGPGTRLTVL.

This clonotype was picked up a small number of times. This chain uses TRBV29-1 with TRBJ2-3; D gene unclear. This CDR3 is 11 amino acids long. With 7 bases removed from V and 2 bases from J, the gap between germline ends came to 7 bases. The germline V gene has CDR1 SQVTM and CDR2 ANQGSEA. CDR3 sequence (DNA): TGCAGCGGTATGTACACAGATACGCAGTATTTT. Amino acids: CSGMYTDTQYF.

This clonotype came up a few times. V and J are TRBV29-1 and TRBJ2-5, with D perhaps matching TRBD2 (6 bases). TRBJ2-7 explains the end of the DNA better; the J call may be wrong. The CDR3 sequence is 14 residues long. Germline V CDR1 and CDR2: SQVTM, ANQGSEA. CDR3 sequence: CSVEGGLMGYEQYF. For the CDR3, the DNA is TGCAGCGTTGAAGGGGGACTCATGGGGTACGAGCAGTACTTC.

The chain recombines TRBV29-1 with TRBJ2-5; 12 nucleotides align to TRBD2. Trimming removed 3 bases from V and 2 bases from J; junction bases left unmatched: 1. Germline CDR1 reads SQVTM; CDR2 reads ANQGSEA. The CDR3 runs to 14 residues. CDR3 DNA: TGCAGCGTTGAGACTAGCGGGAGTCAAGAGACCCAGTACTTC. Translated, it gives CSVETSGSQETQYF. The variable domain in full, with the rest retrieved from reference TRBV29-1 and TRBJ2-5, is SAVISQKPSRDICQRGTSLTIQCQVDSQVTMMFWYRQQPGQSLTLIATANQGSEATYESGFVIDKFPISRPNLTFSTLTVSNMSPEDSSIYLCSVETSGSQETQYFGPGTRLLVL.

The V gene is TRBV7-8, the J gene TRBJ2-2; a possible D gene is TRBD2 (5 bases). V lost 1 base and J lost 3, with 21 bases in between. Germline V lookup: CDR1 SGHVS, CDR2 FQNEAQ. This CDR3 contains 19 residues. The CDR3 protein is CASSLDSSSSKGYTGELFF. CDR3 coding DNA: TGTGCCAGCAGCTTAGACTCGTCTAGCTCCAAAGGATACACCGGGGAGCTGTTTTTT.

The chain couples TRBV6-5 to TRBJ1-1; D not certain. The CDR3 runs 14 residues. Germline CDR1 is MNHEY and CDR2 is SVGAGI. With 0 bases removed from V and 1 base from J, the gap between germline ends came to 6 bases. Written as DNA, the CDR3 is TGTGCCAGCAGTTACTCGAATGCGAACACTGAAGCTTTCTTT. This codes for CASSYSNANTEAFF.

The genes are TRBV6-5 and TRBJ2-7, with 11 bases fitting TRBD2. V gave up 0 bases and J gave up 5 bases; unmatched junction bases: 6. Germline lookup yields CDR1 MNHEY and CDR2 SVGAGI. The length of the CDR3 is 16 residues. The CDR3 spells CASSYSRLAGNNEQYF. In nucleotides, the CDR3 is TGTGCCAGCAGTTACTCGAGACTAGCGGGAAACAACGAGCAGTACTTC.

This clonotype has more than one count but fewer than ten. CDR3 sequence (DNA): TGTGCCAGCAGTTCCCCGGGACAGGGTTTTTCTGAAGCTTTCTTT. It is translated as CASSSPGQGFSEAFF. The chain has TRBV6-2 or TRBV6-3 and TRBJ1-1; 9 nucleotides align to TRBD1. V trimming: 4 bases; J trimming: 6 bases; junction bases outside the gene matches: 9. CDR1 is MNHEY and CDR2 is SVGEGT in the germline V gene. The CDR3 covers 15 residues.

This clonotype was observed a few times. The chain links TRBV10-3 to TRBJ2-3; 9 bases align to TRBD1. Germline lookup yields CDR1 ENHRY and CDR2 SYGVKD. The CDR3 is made up of 16 amino acids. Losses at the gene ends were 2 bases for V and 5 bases for J; bases not matched to a gene: 8. The CDR3: CAISEATGGAVDTQYF. In DNA form, the CDR3 reads TGTGCCATCAGTGAGGCAACAGGGGGCGCGGTAGATACGCAGTATTTT.

This chain's CDR3 is CASSYSRDALAGYTF. The CDR3 DNA is TGTGCCAGCAGTTACTCCAGGGACGCCTTGGCCGGCTACACCTTC. This chain uses TRBV6-5 with TRBJ1-2; D might be TRBD1 (5 bases). The CDR3 runs 15 residues. The germline V gene has CDR1 MNHEY and CDR2 SVGAGI. Trimming removed 0 bases at V and 8 bases at J, with 16 bases between.

The chain is built from TRBV9 and TRBJ1-2; unclear D gene. The germline V and J ends were trimmed by 0 bases and 6 bases, with 9 bases remaining between them. The CDR3 extends over 13 amino acids. Germline-derived CDR1 and CDR2 are SGDLS and YYNGEE. DNA of the CDR3: TGTGCCAGCAGCGTAGCTACAGCCGATGGCTACACCTTC. It yields the protein CASSVATADGYTF.

This clonotype was recorded a few times. This rearrangement joins TRBV7-2 to TRBJ1-3; D remains unclear. V lost 5 bases to trimming and J lost 0 bases, with 11 bases between them. Germline assignment: CDR1 SGHTA and CDR2 FQGNSA. The length of the CDR3 is 15 residues. CDR3 DNA sequence: TGTGCCAGCAGCGCCGACGGATACTCTGGAAACACCATATATTTT. This codes for CASSADGYSGNTIYF.

The count of this clonotype is one. An end of the junction differs from the germline gene, which may be a read error. The V and J genes are TRBV6-5 and TRBJ1-4; perhaps TRBD1 as D (5 bases). There are 15 residues in the CDR3. Germline CDR1 MNHEY, CDR2 SVGAGI. In nucleotides, the CDR3 is TGTGCCAGCAGTTTCGGACGGACAACTAGTGAAAAACTGTTTTTT. It specifies CASSFGRTTSEKLFF.

This chain joins TRBV12-5 and TRBJ2-7; 7 bases are a match to TRBD1. J was trimmed by 1 base and V by 7 bases; bases with no gene match: 4. The germline gives CDR1 LGHNT, CDR2 FRNRAP. CDR3 length equals 13 residues. CDR3 sequence: CASVQGVSYEQYF. The DNA of the CDR3 is TGTGCTAGTGTGCAGGGGGTATCCTACGAGCAGTACTTC.

With respect to this clonotype: A much larger clonotype is one base distant, so this may be a read error. The CDR3, as DNA: TGTGCCAGCAGCAAGGATGGGGGCTTGCAGACCCAGTACTTC. It is translated as CASSKDGGLQTQYF. The chain uses TRBV21-1 and TRBJ2-7; whether TRBD1, the table's D call, matches the DNA was not checked. The DNA end favors TRBJ2-5, so the J call may be wrong. TRBV21-1 is assigned pseudogene status. The CDR3 consists of 14 residues.

A few counts support this clonotype. This chain links TRBV27 with TRBJ2-3; 8 bases map to TRBD2. V lost 7 bases, J lost 1 base, and 7 bases stayed unmatched. The germline V gene encodes CDR1 MNHEY and CDR2 SMNVEV (reference sequence). CDR3 length: 15 amino acids. CDR3 amino acids: CASTQYSGGTDTQYF. Here the CDR3 DNA reads TGTGCCAGCACCCAGTATAGCGGGGGCACAGATACGCAGTATTTT.

The CDR3 nucleotides read TGTGCCAGCAGCGCCACTAGCGGGAGGTCGAAGGAGACCCAGTACTTC. It codes for CASSATSGRSKETQYF. The V gene is TRBV6-2 or TRBV6-3, the J gene TRBJ2-5; 12 nucleotides match TRBD2. The CDR3 sequence is 16 residues long. Germline V gives CDR1 MNHEY, CDR2 SVGEGT. The trim removed 6 bases at V and 5 bases at J, leaving 10 bases unmatched.

This clonotype has just one count. The V and J genes are TRBV20-1 and TRBJ2-1; tentatively, D is TRBD1 or TRBD2 (5 bases each). CDR1 and CDR2 (germline): DFQATT, SNEGSKA (reference sequence). With 3 bases removed from V and 0 bases from J, the gap between germline ends came to 12 bases. The CDR3 is 15 amino acids. CDR3 protein: CSARGTASSYNEQFF. CDR3 bases: TGCAGTGCTAGGGGGACGGCCAGCTCCTACAATGAGCAGTTCTTC.